This T cell receptor (beta chain) is drawn from a study of blood T cell repertoires in COVID-19. The CDR3 spans 14 residues. Losses at the gene ends were 5 bases for V and 10 bases for J; bases not matched to a gene: 10. Per the germline V gene, CDR1 is SGHAT and CDR2 is FQNNGV. This clone was observed once. Enrolment of Seattle patients took place during active infection, and they were followed longitudinally. As processed by the authors: Reference gene primer amplification in the assay estimated nucleated cell counts. Data came from immunoSEQ multiplex PCR; TCRdb stores just in-frame clones and leaves some out. The D gene and trimming were derived from the DNA, and the V and J assignments and clone size from that table. The top ten clones hold 13% to 15% of a sample with about 170,000 clones, roughly 80% of them seen once.

The TCR was taken from an older woman with COVID-19, enrolled during active disease. Material: peripheral blood. The chain combines TRBV11-2 with TRBJ2-5, with 10 bases matching TRBD1. The CDR3: CASSLLGQGVGQYF. The CDR3 nucleotides read TGTGCCAGCAGCCTACTTGGACAGGGGGTCGGCCAGTACTTC.